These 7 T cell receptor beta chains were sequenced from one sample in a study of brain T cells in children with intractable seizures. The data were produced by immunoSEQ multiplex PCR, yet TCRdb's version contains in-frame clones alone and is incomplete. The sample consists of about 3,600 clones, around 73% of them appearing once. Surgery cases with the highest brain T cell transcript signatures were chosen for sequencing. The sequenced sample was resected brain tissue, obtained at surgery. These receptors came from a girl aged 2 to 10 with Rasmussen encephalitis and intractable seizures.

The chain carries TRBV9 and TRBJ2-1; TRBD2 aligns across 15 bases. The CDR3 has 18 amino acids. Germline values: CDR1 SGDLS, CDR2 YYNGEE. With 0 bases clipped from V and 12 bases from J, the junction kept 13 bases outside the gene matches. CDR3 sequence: CASSVDLGGGLAGGRQFF. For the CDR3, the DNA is TGTGCCAGCAGCGTAGATTTGGGAGGAGGACTAGCGGGGGGGCGGCAGTTCTTC.

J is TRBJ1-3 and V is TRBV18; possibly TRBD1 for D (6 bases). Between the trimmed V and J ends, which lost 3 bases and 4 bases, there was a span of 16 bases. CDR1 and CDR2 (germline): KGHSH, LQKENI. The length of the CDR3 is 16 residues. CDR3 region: CASSPLSRTDGNTIYF. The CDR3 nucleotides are TGTGCCAGCTCACCTTTATCCCGGACAGACGGAAACACCATATATTTT.

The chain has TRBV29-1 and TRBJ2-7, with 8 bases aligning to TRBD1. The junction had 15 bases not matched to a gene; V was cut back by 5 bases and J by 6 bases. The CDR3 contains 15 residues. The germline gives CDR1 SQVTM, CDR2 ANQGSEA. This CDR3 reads CSVLAYRTGLPEQYF. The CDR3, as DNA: TGCAGCGTTCTTGCTTATCGGACAGGGCTACCCGAGCAGTACTTC.

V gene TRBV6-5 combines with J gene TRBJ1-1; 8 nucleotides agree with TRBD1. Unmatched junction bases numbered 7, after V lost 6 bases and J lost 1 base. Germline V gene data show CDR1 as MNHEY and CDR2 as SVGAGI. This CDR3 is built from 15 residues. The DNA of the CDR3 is TGTGCCAGCAGCCCAGGGGGCGCACCGAACACTGAAGCTTTCTTT. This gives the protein CASSPGGAPNTEAFF.

The CDR3: CARSLGATTDTQYF. CDR3 nucleotides: TGTGCCAGAAGCTTAGGGGCCACCACAGATACGCAGTATTTT. The chain employs TRBV5-3 and TRBJ2-3, with D maybe TRBD1 (5 bases). Being an ORF, TRBV5-3 has a function that is uncertain. The V and J ends lost 2 bases and 2 bases respectively, with 9 bases between them. The CDR3 totals 14 residues.

The CDR3 is CSVEDPSDNYGYTF. Here the CDR3 DNA reads TGCAGCGTTGAAGACCCCTCGGACAACTATGGCTACACCTTC. The chain employs TRBV29-1 and TRBJ1-2; unclear D gene. Germline V gene sequence: CDR1 SQVTM, CDR2 ANQGSEA. V lost 0 bases to trimming and J lost 2 bases, with 10 bases between them. This CDR3 has 14 residues.

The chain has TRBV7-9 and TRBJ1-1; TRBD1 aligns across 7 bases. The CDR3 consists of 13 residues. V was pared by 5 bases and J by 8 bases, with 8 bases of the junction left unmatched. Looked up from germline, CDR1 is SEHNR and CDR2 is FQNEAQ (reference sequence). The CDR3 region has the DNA TGTGCCAGCAGCCTCCGACAGGGCTCCGAAGCTTTCTTT. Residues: CASSLRQGSEAFF.